What follows is one T cell receptor (beta chain) and its context. Its antigen is still unknown. The sample originates from a study of chemoradiotherapy in HPV16-positive cancers. The study, taken as a whole, reports: Non-HPV-specific T cells did not expand in tumors during treatment, whereas candidate HPV-specific clones and E7-related motifs did. HPV-responsive T-cell expansion during chemoradiotherapy was linked to improved recurrence-free survival in HPV16-positive patients.

The CDR3 is 14 amino acids. Germline loops: CDR1 LNHNV, CDR2 YYDKDF (reference sequence). V lost 4 bases, J lost 0 bases, and 9 bases lay in between. The protocol was immunoSEQ multiplex PCR, while the TCRdb copy is restricted to in-frame clones and leaves out a portion. The data show approximately 27,000 clones, with approximately 80% seen just once and less than 6.5% held by the top ten. The source of this sequence is a human donor with HPV-associated anogenital cancer. This material consisted of blood, taken from a patient who underwent chemoradiotherapy. V is TRBV15 and J is TRBJ1-1, with D unresolved. CDR3 bases: TGTGCCACCAGCAAGGCCTATCTGAACACTGAAGCTTTCTTT. Translated, it gives CATSKAYLNTEAFF. The variable domain in full, completed from reference TRBV15 and TRBJ1-1, reads DAMVIQNPRYQVTQFGKPVTLSCSQTLNHNVMYWYQQKSSQAPKLLFHYYDKDFNNEADTPDNFQSRRPNTSFCFLDIRSPGLGDTAMYLCATSKAYLNTEAFFGQGTRLTVV.